The sequence of this T cell receptor beta chain was determined in a study of blood T cell repertoires in COVID-19 (dated by TCRdb to 2020 to 2021). Context from the whole study: The collaborator samples originated in the United States, Italy and Spain and spanned the acute and convalescent phases of COVID-19. The prospective study material was composed of cDNA or gDNA derived from T cells, B-cell-depleted T cells, or PBMCs. Deeply sampled blood TCRbeta repertoires from subjects exposed to, actively infected with, or recovered from COVID-19 were included in the dataset. The repertoires were released in a freely available public database intended as a resource for research on the immune response to SARS-CoV-2. Samples came from the ongoing ImmuneRACE study (first 160 participants) plus 1,254 subjects from 6 global collaborators. The sample metadata nearly always contained a de-identified subject ID, COVID-19 status, age in years and sex. Where HLA class I and class II types were available, the types were taken from metadata supplied by the sample provider, not from assay-based typing. General study outcomes and caveats: The quantity of clinical and demographic metadata differed by source and by participant and was supplied without curation.

Collaborating institutions collected whole blood in K2EDTA tubes following their own protocols. For TCRbeta analysis, collaborator samples were shipped as frozen whole blood, as isolated PBMCs, or as DNA extracted from either sample type. The germline V gene (reference sequence) sets CDR1 to LNHDA and CDR2 to SQIVND. V and J are truncated by 2 bases and 10 bases respectively, leaving an intervening sequence of 17 bases. The cysteine opens and the phenylalanine closes a CDR3 of 14 amino acids. This entry keeps only the CDR3 DNA: 42 bases, framed from base 1. Remarks on this clone: No antigen is known for it. No base qualities exist here, and no much larger clone lies one base off it.

TCRbeta CDR3 regions were amplified from genomic DNA by means of the immunoSEQ Assay, a bias-controlled multiplex PCR. The authors processed their data as follows. Nucleated cell counts per sample were estimated from amplification of reference gene primers within the assay. Sequence reads were collapsed and filtered to measure the absolute abundance of every unique TCRbeta CDR3 rearrangement. For each sample, productive Simpson clonality was calculated by taking the square root of Simpson's diversity index across productive rearrangements. TCRdb obtained this table from immuneACCESS and retained in-frame rearrangements with V and J assigned. These tables miss some clones; where compared with another copy, unresolved V genes account for less than half of the shortfall, and the remainder is unexplained. Clone size and V and J calls were adopted from that table, with D and trimming inferred from the DNA. The sample table shows about 120,000 clones, and 87% are seen once. The top ten clones comprise almost 30% of the sample.

Sample: peripheral blood. This sequence originates from a woman between 65 and 79 years old with acute or convalescent COVID-19. Here the chain combines TRBV19 and TRBJ1-2; too little of a D gene remains to name it. The DNA sequence is given as TGTGCCAGTAGTATACCGTTTGGAGCTGGCTCCTACACCTTC. This codes for CASSIPFGAGSYTF.